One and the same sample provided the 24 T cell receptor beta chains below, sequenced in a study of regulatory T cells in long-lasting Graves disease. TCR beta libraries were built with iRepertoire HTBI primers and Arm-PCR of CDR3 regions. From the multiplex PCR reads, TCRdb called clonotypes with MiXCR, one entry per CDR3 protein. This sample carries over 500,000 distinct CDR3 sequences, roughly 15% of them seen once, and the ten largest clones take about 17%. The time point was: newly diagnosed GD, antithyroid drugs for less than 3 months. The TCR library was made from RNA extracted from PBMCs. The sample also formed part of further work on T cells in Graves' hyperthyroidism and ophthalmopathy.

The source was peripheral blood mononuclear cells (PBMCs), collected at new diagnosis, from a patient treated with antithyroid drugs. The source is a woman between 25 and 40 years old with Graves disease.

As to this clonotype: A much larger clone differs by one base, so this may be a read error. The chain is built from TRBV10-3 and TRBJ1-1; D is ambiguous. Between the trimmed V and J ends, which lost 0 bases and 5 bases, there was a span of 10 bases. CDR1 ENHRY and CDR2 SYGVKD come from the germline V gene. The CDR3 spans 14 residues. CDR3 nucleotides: TGTGCCATCAGTGAGTCGATCGCGAGGACTGAAGCTTTCTTT. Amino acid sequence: CAISESIARTEAFF.

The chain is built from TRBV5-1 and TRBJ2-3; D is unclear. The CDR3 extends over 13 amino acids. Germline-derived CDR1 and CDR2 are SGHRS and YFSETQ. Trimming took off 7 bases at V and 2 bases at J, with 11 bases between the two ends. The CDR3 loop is CASRLSPTDTQYF. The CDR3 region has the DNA TGCGCCAGCCGACTCTCGCCCACAGATACGCAGTATTTT. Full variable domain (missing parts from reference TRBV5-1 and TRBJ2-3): KAGVTQTPRYLIKTRGQQVTLSCSPISGHRSVSWYQQTPGQGLQFLFEYFSETQRNKGNFPGRFSGRQFSNSRSEMNVSTLELGDSALYLCASRLSPTDTQYFGPGTRLTVL.

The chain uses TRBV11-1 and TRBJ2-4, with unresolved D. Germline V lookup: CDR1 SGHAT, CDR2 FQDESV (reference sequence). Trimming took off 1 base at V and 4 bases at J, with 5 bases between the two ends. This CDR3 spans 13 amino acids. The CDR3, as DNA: TGTGCCAGCAGCTTAGAGGGAAAAAACATTCAGTACTTC. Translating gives CASSLEGKNIQYF.

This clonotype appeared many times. The CDR3 sequence is CASSLSTVPKETQYF. The CDR3 DNA follows: TGTGCCAGCAGCTTATCGACAGTTCCTAAAGAGACCCAGTACTTC. The chain carries TRBV7-9 and TRBJ2-5; maybe TRBD1 (5 bases). This CDR3 is built from 15 residues. V shed 2 bases and J shed 3 bases, with 13 bases lying between them. CDR1 and CDR2 (germline): SEHNR, FQNEAQ (reference sequence).

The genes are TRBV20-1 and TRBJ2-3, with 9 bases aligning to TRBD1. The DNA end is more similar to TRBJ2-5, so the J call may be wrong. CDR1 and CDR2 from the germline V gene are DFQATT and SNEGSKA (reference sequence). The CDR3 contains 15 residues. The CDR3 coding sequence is TGCAGTGCTAGGGCCCAGGACAGGGGAGGGGAGACCCAGTACTTC. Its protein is CSARAQDRGGETQYF.

The CDR3 loop is CASSLVTLAGGGSDTQYF. The CDR3 DNA is TGTGCCAGCAGCTTAGTGACCTTAGCGGGAGGGGGGTCAGATACGCAGTATTTT. The rearrangement links TRBV7-2 to TRBJ2-3, with 11 nucleotides matching TRBD2. The germline V gene encodes CDR1 SGHTA and CDR2 FQGNSA. Unmatched junction bases numbered 10, after V lost 1 base and J lost 4 bases. The CDR3 runs 18 residues. The variable domain in full, with the rest retrieved from reference TRBV7-2 and TRBJ2-3, is GAGVSQSPSNKVTEKGKDVELRCDPISGHTALYWYRQSLGQGLEFLIYFQGNSAPDKSGLPSDRFSAERTGGSVSTLTIQRTQQEDSAVYLCASSLVTLAGGGSDTQYFGPGTRLTVL.

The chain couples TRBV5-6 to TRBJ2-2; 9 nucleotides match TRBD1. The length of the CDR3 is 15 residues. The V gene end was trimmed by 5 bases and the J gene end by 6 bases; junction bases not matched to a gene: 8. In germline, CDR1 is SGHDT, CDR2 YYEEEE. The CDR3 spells CASRPGQGFSGELFF. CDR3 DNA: TGTGCCAGCAGACCCGGACAGGGGTTCTCCGGGGAGCTGTTTTTT.

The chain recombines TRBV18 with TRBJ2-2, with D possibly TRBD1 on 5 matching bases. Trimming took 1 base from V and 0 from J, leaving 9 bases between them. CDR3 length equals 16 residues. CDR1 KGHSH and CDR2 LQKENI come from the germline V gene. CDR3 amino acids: CASSPRATANTGELFF. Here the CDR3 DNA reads TGTGCCAGCTCACCACGGGCGACAGCGAACACCGGGGAGCTGTTTTTT.

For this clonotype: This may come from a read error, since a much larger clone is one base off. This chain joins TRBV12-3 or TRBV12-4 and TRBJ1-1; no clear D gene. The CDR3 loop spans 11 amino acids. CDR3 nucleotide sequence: TGTGCCGGCAGTTTCGACACTGAAGCTTTCTTT. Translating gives CAGSFDTEAFF.

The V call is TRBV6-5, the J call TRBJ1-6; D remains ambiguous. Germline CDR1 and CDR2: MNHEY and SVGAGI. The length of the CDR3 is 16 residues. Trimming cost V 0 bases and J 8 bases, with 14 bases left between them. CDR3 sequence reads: CASSYSRSHNYSPLHF. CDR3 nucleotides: TGTGCCAGCAGTTACTCAAGGTCCCATAACTATTCACCCCTCCACTTT.

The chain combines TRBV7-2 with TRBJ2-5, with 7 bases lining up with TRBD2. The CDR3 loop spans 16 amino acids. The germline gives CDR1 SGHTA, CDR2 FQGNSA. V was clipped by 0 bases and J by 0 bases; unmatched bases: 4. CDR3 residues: CASSLAAGLYQETQYF. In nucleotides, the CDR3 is TGTGCCAGCAGCTTAGCAGCGGGATTGTACCAAGAGACCCAGTACTTC.

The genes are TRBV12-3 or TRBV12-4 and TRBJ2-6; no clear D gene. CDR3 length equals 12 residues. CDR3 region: CTTDSGANVLTF. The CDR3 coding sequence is TGTACCACGGACTCTGGGGCCAACGTCCTGACTTTC.

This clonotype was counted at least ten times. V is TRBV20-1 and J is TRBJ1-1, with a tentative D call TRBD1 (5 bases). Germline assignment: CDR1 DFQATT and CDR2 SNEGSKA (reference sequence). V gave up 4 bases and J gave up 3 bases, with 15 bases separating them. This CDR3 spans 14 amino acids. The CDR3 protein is CSATPGTGDTEAFF. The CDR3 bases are TGCAGTGCTACACCAGGGACTGGGGACACTGAAGCTTTCTTT.

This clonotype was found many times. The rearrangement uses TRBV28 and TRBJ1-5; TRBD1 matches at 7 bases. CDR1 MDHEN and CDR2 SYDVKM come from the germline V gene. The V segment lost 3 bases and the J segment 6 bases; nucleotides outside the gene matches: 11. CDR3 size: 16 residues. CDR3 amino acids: CASSFWGRGDPQPQHF. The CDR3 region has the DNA TGTGCCAGCAGTTTTTGGGGCAGGGGGGATCCTCAGCCCCAGCATTTT.

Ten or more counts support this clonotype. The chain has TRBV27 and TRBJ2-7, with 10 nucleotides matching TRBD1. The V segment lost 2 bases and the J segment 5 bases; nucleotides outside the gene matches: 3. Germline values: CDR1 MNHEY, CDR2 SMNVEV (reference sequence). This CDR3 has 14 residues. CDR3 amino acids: CASSLRQGANEQYF. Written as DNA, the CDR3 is TGTGCCAGCAGTTTAAGACAGGGGGCGAACGAGCAGTACTTC.

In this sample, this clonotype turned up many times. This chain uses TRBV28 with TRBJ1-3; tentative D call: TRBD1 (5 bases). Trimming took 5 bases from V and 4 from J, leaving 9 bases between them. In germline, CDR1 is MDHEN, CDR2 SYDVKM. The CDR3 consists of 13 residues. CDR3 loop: CASSRDRGNTIYF. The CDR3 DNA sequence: TGTGCCAGCAGTCGGGACCGAGGAAACACCATATATTTT.

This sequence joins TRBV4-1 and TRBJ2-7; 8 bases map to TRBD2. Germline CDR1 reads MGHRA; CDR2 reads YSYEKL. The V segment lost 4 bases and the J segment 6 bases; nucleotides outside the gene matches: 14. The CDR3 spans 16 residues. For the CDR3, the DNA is TGCGCCAGCAGCCCATCTAGAGGAAGCGGGAGAGGCGAGCAGTACTTC. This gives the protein CASSPSRGSGRGEQYF.

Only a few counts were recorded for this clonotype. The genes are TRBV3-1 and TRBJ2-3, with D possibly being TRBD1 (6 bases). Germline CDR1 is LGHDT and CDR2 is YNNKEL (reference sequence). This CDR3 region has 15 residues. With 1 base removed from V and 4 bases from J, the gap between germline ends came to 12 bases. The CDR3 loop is CASSQVWDTADTQYF. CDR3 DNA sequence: TGTGCCAGCAGCCAAGTGTGGGACACCGCAGATACGCAGTATTTT.

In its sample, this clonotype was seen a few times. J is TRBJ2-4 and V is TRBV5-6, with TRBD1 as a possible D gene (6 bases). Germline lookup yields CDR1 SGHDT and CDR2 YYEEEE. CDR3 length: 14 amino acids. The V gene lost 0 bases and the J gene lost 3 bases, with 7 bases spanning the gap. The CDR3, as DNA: TGTGCCAGCAGCTTGGCAGGGGTCAAAAACATTCAGTACTTC. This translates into CASSLAGVKNIQYF.

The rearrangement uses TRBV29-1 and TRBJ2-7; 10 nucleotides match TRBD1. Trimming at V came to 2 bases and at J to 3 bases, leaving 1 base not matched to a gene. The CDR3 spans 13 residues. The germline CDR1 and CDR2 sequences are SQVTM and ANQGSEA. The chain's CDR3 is CSVERTGGYEQYF. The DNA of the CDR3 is TGCAGCGTTGAAAGGACAGGGGGCTACGAGCAGTACTTC.

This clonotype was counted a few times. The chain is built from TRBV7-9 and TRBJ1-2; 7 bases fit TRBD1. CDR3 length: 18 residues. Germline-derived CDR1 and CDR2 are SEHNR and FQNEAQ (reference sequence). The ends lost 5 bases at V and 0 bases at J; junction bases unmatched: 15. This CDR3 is CASSVQGGQTRTNYGYTF. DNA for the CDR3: TGTGCCAGCAGCGTACAAGGGGGACAGACCAGGACTAACTATGGCTACACCTTC.

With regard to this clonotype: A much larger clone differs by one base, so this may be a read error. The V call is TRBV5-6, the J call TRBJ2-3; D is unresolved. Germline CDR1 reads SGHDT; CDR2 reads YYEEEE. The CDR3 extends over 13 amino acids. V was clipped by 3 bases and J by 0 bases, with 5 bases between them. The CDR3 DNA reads TGTGCCAGCAGCTGGGCTAGCACAGATACGCAGTATTTT. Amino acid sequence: CASSWASTDTQYF. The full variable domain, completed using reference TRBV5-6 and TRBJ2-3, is DAGVTQSPTHLIKTRGQQVTLRCSPKSGHDTVSWYQQALGQGPQFIFQYYEEEERQRGNFPDRFSGHQFPNYSSELNVNALLLGDSALYLCASSWASTDTQYFGPGTRLTVL.

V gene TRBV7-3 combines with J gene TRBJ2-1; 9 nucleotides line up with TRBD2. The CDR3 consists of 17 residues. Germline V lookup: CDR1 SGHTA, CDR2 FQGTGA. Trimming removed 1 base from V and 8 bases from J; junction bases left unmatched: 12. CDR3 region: CASSLRLAGSFRDEQFF. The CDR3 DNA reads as TGTGCCAGCAGCTTAAGGCTAGCGGGGAGCTTTAGGGATGAGCAGTTCTTC.

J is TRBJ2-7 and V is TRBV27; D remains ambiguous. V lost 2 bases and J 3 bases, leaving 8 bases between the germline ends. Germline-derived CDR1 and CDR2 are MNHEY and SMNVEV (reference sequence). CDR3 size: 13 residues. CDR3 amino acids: CASSLGSNYEQYF. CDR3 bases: TGTGCCAGCAGTTTAGGCTCCAACTACGAGCAGTACTTC.